The 5 T cell receptor beta chains reported below all come from one sample, sequenced in a study of T cells in Graves' hyperthyroidism and ophthalmopathy. Amplification yielded TCR beta CDR3 regions, with RNA transcripts as the source. The study used the HTBI primer set for a first-round RT-PCR of the TCR CDR3. TCRdb passed the multiplex PCR reads through MiXCR, listing each CDR3 protein once. The sample comprises around 400,000 distinct CDR3 sequences, about 15% of which are singletons, and about a quarter rests with the top ten. The sequencing sample was made of blood. The receptors here all came from a woman aged 18-29 years with Graves' hyperthyroidism that later progressed to Graves' ophthalmopathy.

In this sample, this clonotype turned up a few times. The rearrangement uses TRBV7-9 and TRBJ2-5, with 10 positions matching TRBD2. The CDR3 spans 16 residues. The germline V gene has CDR1 SEHNR and CDR2 FQNEAQ (reference sequence). J lost 4 bases, V lost 1 base, and 6 bases had no gene match. CDR3 nucleotides: TGTGCCAGCAGCTTAGGGGGACTAGCGACATCAGAGACCCAGTACTTC. Translation: CASSLGGLATSETQYF.

This clonotype has ten or more counts. The rearrangement uses TRBV20-1 and TRBJ2-3, with 9 positions matching TRBD2. This CDR3 is built from 15 residues. The germline V gene encodes CDR1 DFQATT and CDR2 SNEGSKA (reference sequence). With 6 bases clipped from V and 3 bases from J, the junction kept 10 bases outside the gene matches. CDR3: CSANSGGRGTDTQYF. CDR3 DNA sequence: TGCAGTGCCAACAGCGGCGGGAGGGGAACAGATACGCAGTATTTT.

The chain links TRBV5-5 to TRBJ2-2, with D possibly matching TRBD2 (5 bases). Germline CDR1 SGHKS, CDR2 YYEKEE (reference sequence). The CDR3 is 14 residues long. Trimming left V 5 bases short and J 5 bases short, with 13 bases between. The CDR3 DNA follows: TGTGCCAGCAGACGTAGCCCGGGGACCGGGGAGCTGTTTTTT. Amino acids: CASRRSPGTGELFF.

The chain has TRBV5-8 and TRBJ1-5, with TRBD1 matching over 8 bases. Per germline, CDR1 SGHTS and CDR2 YDEGEE. The CDR3 runs to 14 residues. V was clipped by 3 bases and J by 6 bases; unmatched bases: 5. CDR3 in amino acids: CASSYTGGSQPQHF. The CDR3 bases are TGTGCCAGCAGCTACACAGGGGGTAGTCAGCCCCAGCATTTT. The entire variable domain, with the rest obtained from reference TRBV5-8 and TRBJ1-5, is as follows: EAGVTQSPTHLIKTRGQQATLRCSPISGHTSVYWYQQALGLGLQFLLWYDEGEERNRGNFPPRFSGRQFPNYSSELNVNALELEDSALYLCASSYTGGSQPQHFGDGTRLSIL.

The CDR3, as DNA: TGCAGCGGGACAGGTTCCCTAAGGAGTTACGAGCAGTACTTC. It codes for CSGTGSLRSYEQYF. The V gene is TRBV29-1, the J gene TRBJ2-7; 7 bases are shared with TRBD1. This CDR3 is 14 amino acids long. Trimming took 7 bases from V and 4 from J; bases not matched to a gene: 13. Germline CDR1 and CDR2: SQVTM and ANQGSEA.